These T cell receptor beta chains were read from a single sample in a study of tumor and adjacent non-tumor tissue in lung cancer. TCRdb re-derived calls from the multiplex PCR reads in MiXCR, one entry per CDR3 protein. The profile shows just over 200,000 distinct CDR3 sequences, about 71% of them singletons. Source material: lung tumor tissue. All receptors derive from a man aged 55 to 70 with non-small cell lung cancer. Each CDR3 is given with its conserved first and last residue. D genes are given only for firm matches. For some rows the clone size is stated as once, few or many, or as a class when expanded; others skip it.

-,TRBV11-2,-,TRBJ2-3,CAISPDGSTDTQYF,TGTGCCATCAGCCCCGATGGGAGCACAGATACGCAGTATTTT
few,TRBV28,TRBD2,TRBJ2-3,CASSLPGGFTDTQYF,TGTGCCAGCAGTCTACCGGGGGGGTTCACAGATACGCAGTATTTT
-,TRBV6-1,TRBD1,TRBJ1-5,CASTMQRTGHWVPQHF,TGTGCCAGCACAATGCAAAGGACAGGGCACTGGGTACCCCAGCATTTT
medium-sized,TRBV12-3/TRBV12-4,TRBD1,TRBJ1-4,CASSLSTGPEKLFF,TGTGCCAGCAGTTTATCGACAGGGCCGGAAAAACTGTTTTTT
-,TRBV11-3,-,TRBJ2-1,CASSLDLLASSTSSHNEQFF,TGTGCCAGCAGCTTAGATCTCCTAGCGTCCTCGACGAGCTCCCACAATGAGCAGTTCTTC
once,TRBV11-1,TRBD2,TRBJ2-3,CASSPGTSGCGADRQYF,TGTGCCAGCAGTCCCGGGACTAGCGGGTGTGGGGCAGATAGGCAGTATTTT
-,TRBV11-2,-,TRBJ1-2,CAISTRKGIGGYTF,TGTGCCATCAGCACCCGTAAGGGAATAGGCGGCTACACCTTC
-,TRBV18,TRBD1,TRBJ2-3,CASSTGTGATDTQYF,TGTGCCAGCTCAACGGGGACAGGGGCCACAGATACGCAGTATTTT
-,TRBV20-1,-,TRBJ2-5,CSDPVRVRETQYF,TGCAGTGACCCGGTCAGGGTGAGAGAGACCCAGTACTTC
-,TRBV6-1,TRBD1,TRBJ2-7,CANSEAPGQGADEQYF,TGTGCCAACAGCGAAGCTCCGGGGCAGGGGGCGGACGAGCAGTACTTC
-,TRBV6-5,-,TRBJ1-1,CASRVRADAEAFF,TGTGCCAGCCGGGTCCGGGCGGACGCTGAAGCTTTCTTT
-,TRBV19,-,TRBJ2-2,CVSSTQGYFTGELFF,TGTGTCAGTAGTACACAGGGATATTTCACCGGGGAGCTGTTTTTT